The 10 T cell receptor beta chains listed next were all sequenced from one sample in a study of cytomegalovirus exposure and HLA in healthy donors. Produced via immunoSEQ multiplex PCR; TCRdb's table is partial and in-frame only. Of some 83,000 clones detected, roughly 94% appear once; the ten largest clones hold approximately 3.4%. Sequencing was performed on PBMCs. The origin of the receptors is a woman under 30 in good health and CMV-seropositive.

The rearrangement uses TRBV28 and TRBJ2-6; TRBD2 matches 9 bases. Germline trimming cut 6 bases from V and 0 bases from J; bases unmatched to any gene: 9. The germline CDR1 and CDR2 sequences are MDHEN and SYDVKM. CDR3 length: 18 amino acids. CDR3 amino acids: CASSGGGGRRSGANVLTF. Here the CDR3 DNA reads TGTGCCAGCAGCGGCGGGGGGGGACGTCGCTCTGGGGCCAACGTCCTGACTTTC.

The chain employs TRBV30 and TRBJ2-2, with no clear D. The V gene lost 1 base and the J gene lost 3 bases, with 9 bases spanning the gap. This CDR3 has 14 amino acids. Germline CDR1 and CDR2: GTSNPN and SVGIG (reference sequence). The CDR3 loop reads CAWSDRRYTGELFF. The CDR3 coding sequence is TGTGCCTGGAGTGATCGGCGGTACACCGGGGAGCTGTTTTTT.

The chain is built from TRBV2 and TRBJ1-1; 7 nucleotides agree with TRBD1. This CDR3 has 15 amino acids. Germline V gives CDR1 SNHLY, CDR2 FYNNEI. J was trimmed by 2 bases and V by 3 bases; bases with no gene match: 6. The CDR3 DNA reads TGTGCCAGCAGTGATGCCGGGACAGTTAACACTGAAGCTTTCTTT. This translates into CASSDAGTVNTEAFF.

CDR3 nucleotide sequence: TGTGCCAGCAGGGACCCCCGGGGGTTACGGGAGCAGTACTTC. Residues: CASRDPRGLREQYF. This chain joins TRBV6-5 and TRBJ2-7; TRBD2 is a possible D gene (6 bases). V was trimmed by 6 bases and J by 7 bases, leaving 19 bases between them. The CDR3 loop spans 14 amino acids. Germline V gene data show CDR1 as MNHEY and CDR2 as SVGAGI.

This sequence joins TRBV30 and TRBJ2-2; TRBD1 is a possible D gene (5 bases). Germline V gene sequence: CDR1 GTSNPN, CDR2 SVGIG (reference sequence). The CDR3 length is 14 residues. The V gene lost 0 bases and the J gene lost 7 bases, with 12 bases spanning the gap. DNA of the CDR3: TGTGCCTGGAGTGTAACTGGGGCTGGCGGGGAGCTGTTTTTT. Its protein product is CAWSVTGAGGELFF.

The chain combines TRBV7-9 with TRBJ1-2; D unclear. V gave up 6 bases and J gave up 7 bases, with 21 bases separating them. CDR3 length: 15 amino acids. The germline CDR1 and CDR2 sequences are SEHNR and FQNEAQ (reference sequence). The chain's CDR3 is CASRSLLERAGGYTF. The CDR3 region has the DNA TGTGCCAGCAGGTCATTACTCGAGAGGGCGGGTGGCTACACCTTC.

The rearrangement links TRBV15 to TRBJ1-5, with a tentative D call TRBD1 (6 bases). The CDR3 is 13 residues long. Germline loops: CDR1 LNHNV, CDR2 YYDKDF (reference sequence). V was clipped by 6 bases and J by 9 bases, with 15 bases between them. Here the CDR3 DNA reads TGTGCCACCAGGGAAGGGGGGGATGGGCCCCAGCATTTT. Protein sequence: CATREGGDGPQHF.

The V call is TRBV5-1, the J call TRBJ2-5; TRBD1 might be the D (6 bases). V lost 4 bases and J lost 4, with 17 bases in between. The CDR3 covers 15 residues. Germline CDR1 reads SGHRS; CDR2 reads YFSETQ. CDR3 DNA: TGCGCCAGCAGCCCGCAGGGGAGTGGAGTAGAGACCCAGTACTTC. This translates into CASSPQGSGVETQYF.

The rearrangement joins TRBV15 to TRBJ1-1, with TRBD1 as a possible D gene (5 bases). The CDR3 consists of 14 residues. CDR1 is LNHNV and CDR2 is YYDKDF in the germline V gene (reference sequence). Trimming took off 5 bases at V and 6 bases at J, with 16 bases between the two ends. The CDR3 loop is CATSSDITTAEAFF. The CDR3, as DNA: TGTGCCACCAGCTCGGACATCACCACGGCTGAAGCTTTCTTT. The full variable domain, with the rest looked up from reference TRBV15 and TRBJ1-1, is DAMVIQNPRYQVTQFGKPVTLSCSQTLNHNVMYWYQQKSSQAPKLLFHYYDKDFNNEADTPDNFQSRRPNTSFCFLDIRSPGLGDTAMYLCATSSDITTAEAFFGQGTRLTVV.

This clone was seen a few times. V usage is TRBV13 and J usage is TRBJ1-2; tentatively, D is TRBD1 (6 bases). There are 12 residues in the CDR3. V was clipped by 6 bases and J by 8 bases, with 13 bases between them. In germline, CDR1 is PRHDT, CDR2 FYEKMQ (reference sequence). CDR3 amino acids: CASRQDRGGYTF. In nucleotides, the CDR3 is TGTGCCAGCAGACAGGACAGAGGGGGCTACACCTTC.